Listed below are T cell receptor beta chains from one sample, sequenced in a study of blood T cells in healthy people across ages. Using its own MiXCR run on the 5' RACE reads, TCRdb lists one record per CDR3 protein. Of some 290,000 distinct CDR3 sequences detected, roughly a quarter appear once; the ten largest clones hold around 30%. Sequences were obtained from blood. These receptors all come from a woman aged 65 to 85 in good health. Each CDR3 is given with its conserved first and last residue. The D gene is left open where the match is weak. Size values are once, few and many counts, or a class for expanded clones, and some rows have none.

abundance	v_gene	d_gene	j_gene	CDR3nt	CDR3aa
.	TRBV20-1	.	TRBJ2-1	TGCAGTGCTAGAGCGGGAGTGGGGGAGAATGAGCAGTTCTTC	CSARAGVGENEQFF
many	TRBV29-1	.	TRBJ2-7	TGCAGCGCTTGGACAGCCTCCTCCTACGAGCAGTACTTC	CSAWTASSYEQYF
many	TRBV5-1	.	TRBJ2-3	TGCGCCAGCAGCCTTCTGGATGCGGATACGCAGTATTTT	CASSLLDADTQYF
few	TRBV5-1	.	TRBJ1-1	TGCGCCAGCAGCTTGTTCCTTGGTAACACTGAAGCTTTCTTT	CASSLFLGNTEAFF
.	TRBV7-2	TRBD1	TRBJ1-2	TGTGCCAGCAAGCCTGGGACAGGGATCGGCTATGGCTACACCTTC	CASKPGTGIGYGYTF
.	TRBV29-1	TRBD2	TRBJ2-1	TGCAGCGTCAGGACTAGCGGCGATGAGCAGTTCTTC	CSVRTSGDEQFF
few	TRBV10-1	.	TRBJ2-7	TGCGCCAGCAGTGACGGACGGAACAAGTACTTC	CASSDGRNKYF
.	TRBV3-1	TRBD2	TRBJ2-5	TGTGCCAGCAGCCAGGCCCGTACTAGCGCCGAGAGTACAGAGACCCAGTACTTC	CASSQARTSAESTETQYF
few	TRBV20-1	TRBD2	TRBJ2-1	TGCAGTGCCCCCACCGGCGGGAGGGTATCGAATGAGCAGTTCTTC	CSAPTGGRVSNEQFF
many	TRBV7-8	TRBD2	TRBJ2-3	TGTGCCAGCAGCTTAGGGCTAGCGGAAACGTGGGACACAGATACGCAGTATTTT	CASSLGLAETWDTDTQYF
.	TRBV21-1	.	TRBJ2-6	TGTGCCAGCAGCAGAGACAGTTCCTATAGCTCTGGGGCCAACGTCCTGACTTTC	CASSRDSSYSSGANVLTF
.	TRBV2	.	TRBJ2-5	TGTGCCAGCAGTGATCCGCTCCAAGAGACCCAGTACTTC	CASSDPLQETQYF
.	TRBV28	.	TRBJ1-6	TGTGCCGGCAGGGGAGGGGGGCTGTATTCACCCCTCCACTTT	CAGRGGGLYSPLHF
few	TRBV6-2/TRBV6-3	.	TRBJ1-4	TGTGCCAGCAGTTACTTTGGCGGGCCAACTAATGAAAAACTGTTTTTT	CASSYFGGPTNEKLFF
.	TRBV7-7	TRBD2	TRBJ2-1	TGTGCTAGCAGCCCAGGACTAGAGGGTGAGCAGTTCTTC	CASSPGLEGEQFF
many	TRBV5-5	.	TRBJ2-7	TGTGCCAGCAGCCGGGACACTTCAGGGAGCGAGCAGTACTTC	CASSRDTSGSEQYF
.	TRBV24-1	.	TRBJ1-5	TGTGCCACCAGTGCAGGGTTCGGCAATCAGCCCCAGCATTTT	CATSAGFGNQPQHF
few	TRBV29-1	.	TRBJ2-3	TGCAGCGTAAAAGGGGGAGGCACAGATACGCAGTATTTT	CSVKGGGTDTQYF
few	TRBV20-1	.	TRBJ1-3	TGCAGTGCTAGAGAACTTACCCCTGGAAACACCATATATTTT	CSARELTPGNTIYF
.	TRBV7-9	.	TRBJ1-6	TGTGCCAGCAGCGCAGGAGGGGGGCCAAGTTCACCCCTCCACTTT	CASSAGGGPSSPLHF
.	TRBV4-2	.	TRBJ2-7	TGTGCCAGCAGCCAAGATGGCGGTAGCTCCTACGAGCAGTACTTC	CASSQDGGSSYEQYF
few	TRBV28	TRBD2	TRBJ2-1	TGTGCCAGCAGTTTAGCATGGGGGACTATCTCGCTCGATGAGCAGTTCTTC	CASSLAWGTISLDEQFF
few	TRBV12-3/TRBV12-4	.	TRBJ1-3	TGTGCCAGCAGTACCGAGTGGGTTGGTGGAAACACCATATATTTT	CASSTEWVGGNTIYF
few	TRBV6-6	.	TRBJ2-2	TGTGCCAGCAGTTACAGGACAACGAACACCGGGGAGCTGTTTTTT	CASSYRTTNTGELFF
.	TRBV7-9	.	TRBJ2-1	TGTACCAGCAGCTTAGCAGGGATGCTGGGCAATGAGCAGTTCTTC	CTSSLAGMLGNEQFF
many	TRBV12-3/TRBV12-4	.	TRBJ2-1	TGTGCCAGCAGTCCTAGACAAGGCTCCTACAATGAGCAGTTCTTC	CASSPRQGSYNEQFF
few	TRBV7-9	TRBD1	TRBJ2-5	TGTGCCAGCAGCTTAGTGGGACAGGGGGTAGAGACCCAGTACTTC	CASSLVGQGVETQYF
few	TRBV18	.	TRBJ1-1	TGTGCCAGCTCACCACAACGTGAGGGGGCTTTCTTT	CASSPQREGAFF
.	TRBV29-1	.	TRBJ1-2	TGCAGCGTTGAGTCCGACAGAAACTATGGCTACACCTTC	CSVESDRNYGYTF
.	TRBV10-3	.	TRBJ2-5	TGTGCCATCAGTGACCGCGACTGGGAGACCCAGTACTTC	CAISDRDWETQYF
.	TRBV5-6	.	TRBJ2-4	TGTGCCAGCAGCTTTTTAGAAACCAAAAACATTCAGTACTTC	CASSFLETKNIQYF
few	TRBV12-3/TRBV12-4	.	TRBJ1-2	TGTGCCAGCAGTCAGACAGCCTTTATGAATGGCTACACCTTC	CASSQTAFMNGYTF
few	TRBV29-1	.	TRBJ2-5	TGCAGCGTTGGGTCTACAACGAGGGGAGGGACCCAGTACTTC	CSVGSTTRGGTQYF
.	TRBV12-3/TRBV12-4	TRBD2	TRBJ2-4	TGTGCCAGCAGCAGACAGGGTCTCTACCCGGGACTAGCGGGAGAGGTGGCCAAAAACATTCAGTACTTC	CASSRQGLYPGLAGEVAKNIQYF
.	TRBV7-9	TRBD1	TRBJ1-5	TGTGCCAGCAGCCCCAGGGGGACAGAAAGTAATCAGTCCCAGCATTTT	CASSPRGTESNQSQHF
few	TRBV28	TRBD2	TRBJ2-7	TGTGCCAGCAGCCTGACTAGCCTCGGTTCCTCTGACTACGAGCAGTACTTC	CASSLTSLGSSDYEQYF
.	TRBV6-5	.	TRBJ2-5	TGTGCCAGCAACCCCGCTGGGGTTGAGACCCAGTACTTC	CASNPAGVETQYF
many	TRBV11-2	TRBD1	TRBJ2-3	TGTGCCAGCAGCCCGACAGGGTTTGGCACAGATACGCAGTATTTT	CASSPTGFGTDTQYF
once	TRBV12-3/TRBV12-4	.	TRBJ2-7	TGTGCCAGCAGTGGGCCTAGGACCGAGCAGTACTTC	CASSGPRTEQYF
.	TRBV7-3	.	TRBJ1-1	TGTGCCAGCAGCCCCGGGGTGGGGTTGGGCACTGAAGCTTTCTTT	CASSPGVGLGTEAFF
.	TRBV28	.	TRBJ2-5	TGTGCCAGCAGTTTCGGCGGGCCCTTGATGGAGACCCAGTGCTTC	CASSFGGPLMETQCF
few	TRBV5-1	.	TRBJ2-2	TGCGCCAGCAGCTTGTCCCAGGGGAGGACCGGGGAGCTGTTTTTT	CASSLSQGRTGELFF
few	TRBV10-3	.	TRBJ2-3	TGTGCCATCAGTGAGTTAACAGATACGCAGTATTTT	CAISELTDTQYF
.	TRBV6-1	TRBD2	TRBJ2-1	TGTGCCAGCACTACGGGAGGAGGGTACAATGAGCAGTTCTTC	CASTTGGGYNEQFF
few	TRBV28	TRBD1	TRBJ2-7	TGTGCCAGCAGCTCCACCACAGGGGGCATCAGCTACGAGCAGTACTTC	CASSSTTGGISYEQYF
many	TRBV20-1	.	TRBJ2-4	TGCAGTGCTAGAATGGGGAGTGGGAACATTCAGTACTTC	CSARMGSGNIQYF
few	TRBV11-2	.	TRBJ2-5	TGTGCCAGCAGCTTAGATCCTGGGCTGGGGAAAGAGACCCAGTACTTC	CASSLDPGLGKETQYF
few	TRBV5-1	TRBD1	TRBJ2-3	TGCGCCAGCAGCTGGACAGGGAGCACAGATACGCAGTATTTT	CASSWTGSTDTQYF
few	TRBV28	.	TRBJ2-2	TGTGCCAGCAGTTTAGAAAGGAGGGAGAACACCGGGGAGCTGTTTTTT	CASSLERRENTGELFF
.	TRBV7-8	.	TRBJ2-5	TGTGCCAGCAGCCCCTCAGGCGGGCTCAAGTACTTC	CASSPSGGLKYF